The following is a T cell receptor (beta chain) sequence with its context. Antigen specificity is unknown. These data belong to a study of blood T cells in healthy people across ages. Study-level points and caveats: From one million sequenced T cells, diversity estimates were lower bounds.

A sample-barcoded 5' primer and a J-beta primer mix were used in a second PCR of about 7 to 11 cycles. TCRdb itself ran the 5' RACE reads through MiXCR, one entry per CDR3 protein. The table includes about 640,000 distinct CDR3 sequences, around 31% detected once. The TCR was taken from a woman of 80 years or more in good health. Input material: blood.

Here the CDR3 DNA reads TGTGCCACCAGCAGAGCGGGGGGTCGGGAAGGGGAAAAACTGTTTTTT. Its protein product is CATSRAGGREGEKLFF. V is TRBV15 and J is TRBJ1-4; TRBD1 is a possible D gene (5 bases). Germline V gene sequence: CDR1 LNHNV, CDR2 YYDKDF (reference sequence). The V gene lost 1 base and the J gene lost 8 bases, with 17 bases spanning the gap. The length of the CDR3 is 16 residues.